A single sample gave rise to the 16 T cell receptor beta chains below, sequenced in a study of T cells of healthy individuals. MiXCR was run by TCRdb on the 5' RACE reads, yielding one entry per CDR3 protein. The table lists 60,000 to 70,000 distinct CDR3 sequences, about a sixth of them singletons, with roughly 4.7% in the top ten. These receptor sequences come from a human donor in good health.

This clonotype was observed at least ten times. The V call is TRBV2, the J call TRBJ1-4, with D hard to call. This CDR3 spans 13 amino acids. V lost 7 bases, J lost 5 bases, and 11 bases lay in between. Germline V gene sequence: CDR1 SNHLY, CDR2 FYNNEI. The CDR3 region has the DNA TGTGCCAGCAAGGGCAGCAGGAATGAAAAACTGTTTTTT. Protein product: CASKGSRNEKLFF.

As concerns this clonotype: A much bigger clone sits one base away, suggesting this may be a read error. This chain uses TRBV6-2 or TRBV6-3 with TRBJ2-1, with D perhaps being TRBD1 or TRBD2 (5 bases each). Trimming stripped 2 bases from V and 7 bases from J, with 12 bases between. There are 14 residues in the CDR3. From germline, CDR1 is MNHEY and CDR2 SVGEGT. The CDR3 reads CASSYGGGRNEQFF. The CDR3, as DNA: TGTGCCAGCAGTTACGGGGGTGGTCGGAATGAGCAGTTCTTC.

This clonotype was seen a few times. The chain uses TRBV29-1 and TRBJ2-1, with 11 bases that match TRBD1. The CDR3 contains 15 residues. Germline-derived CDR1 and CDR2 are SQVTM and ANQGSEA. The junction had 7 bases not matched to a gene; V was cut back by 6 bases and J by 3 bases. Here the CDR3 DNA reads TGCAGCGTGCTTGGGACAGGGGGTCTCTACAATGAGCAGTTCTTC. Amino acids: CSVLGTGGLYNEQFF.

The CDR3 here is CASNFESGSAFMGEQYF. The CDR3 DNA sequence: TGTGCCAGCAACTTCGAGAGCGGGAGTGCCTTTATGGGAGAGCAGTACTTC. The V call is TRBV7-8, the J call TRBJ2-7; 8 nucleotides line up with TRBD2. With 7 bases clipped from V and 7 bases from J, the junction kept 21 bases outside the gene matches. Germline CDR1 is SGHVS and CDR2 is FQNEAQ. The CDR3 totals 17 residues.

This clonotype was recorded a few times. V gene TRBV28 combines with J gene TRBJ2-4; D is unclear. V was trimmed by 5 bases and J by 0 bases, leaving 14 bases between them. CDR3 size: 16 residues. The germline gives CDR1 MDHEN, CDR2 SYDVKM. CDR3: CASSLSYLQAKNIQYF. In DNA form, the CDR3 reads TGTGCCAGCAGTCTCTCGTATTTACAAGCCAAAAACATTCAGTACTTC.

At least ten counts were recorded for this clonotype. J is TRBJ2-1 and V is TRBV29-1, with D unresolved. The germline gives CDR1 SQVTM, CDR2 ANQGSEA. This CDR3 is 14 amino acids long. V lost 5 bases to trimming and J lost 2 bases, with 13 bases between them. The CDR3 DNA follows: TGCAGCGTTAGGCGGCGGCTCACCTACAATGAGCAGTTCTTC. Translated, it gives CSVRRRLTYNEQFF.

The rearrangement uses TRBV6-2 or TRBV6-3 and TRBJ2-5; D uncertain. Trimming pared 1 base from V and 1 base from J, leaving 4 bases between. Looked up from germline, CDR1 is MNHEY and CDR2 is SVGEGT. The CDR3 has 13 amino acids. Here the CDR3 reads CASSYYSQETQYF. The CDR3 DNA follows: TGTGCCAGCAGTTACTACAGCCAAGAGACCCAGTACTTC.

This chain links TRBV24-1 with TRBJ1-2; D not resolved. The V end was cut by 5 bases, the J end by 2 bases, with 11 bases between. CDR3 length: 14 residues. Germline-derived CDR1 and CDR2 are KGHDR and SFDVKD. The CDR3 protein is CATSGPGPNYGYTF. In DNA form, the CDR3 reads TGTGCCACCAGTGGCCCCGGGCCGAACTATGGCTACACCTTC.

Ten or more counts support this clonotype. The chain links TRBV7-9 to TRBJ2-7; D uncertain. There are 12 residues in the CDR3. Germline CDR1 and CDR2: SEHNR and FQNEAQ (reference sequence). V dropped 3 bases and J dropped 6 bases, with 9 bases sitting between them. The CDR3 loop reads CASSLPGLEQYF. Written as DNA, the CDR3 is TGTGCCAGCAGCTTGCCGGGCCTCGAGCAGTACTTC.

CDR3 region: CASRNQRQGMGSPLHF. The DNA for the CDR3 is TGTGCCAGTAGAAACCAAAGACAGGGGATGGGTTCACCCCTCCACTTT. The V gene is TRBV6-5, the J gene TRBJ1-6; 8 bases match TRBD1. Germline V gene lookup returns CDR1 MNHEY and CDR2 SVGAGI. V shed 9 bases and J 9 bases; nucleotides not matched to a gene: 16. CDR3 size: 16 residues.

The V gene is TRBV14, the J gene TRBJ2-3; no reliable D call. This CDR3 is 12 amino acids long. With 4 bases removed from V and 7 bases from J, the gap between germline ends came to 9 bases. Germline CDR1 is SGHDN and CDR2 is FVKESK. CDR3 sequence reads: CASSRLGYTQYF. The CDR3 DNA reads as TGTGCCAGCAGCCGACTGGGCTATACGCAGTATTTT.

This clonotype occurred many times. V usage is TRBV29-1 and J usage is TRBJ1-2, with a possible D match to TRBD1 (6 bases). Trimming removed 2 bases from V and 4 bases from J, with 11 bases in between. Germline CDR1 and CDR2: SQVTM and ANQGSEA. CDR3 length: 13 amino acids. The CDR3 spells CSVESGATYGYTF. CDR3 DNA sequence: TGCAGCGTTGAATCGGGGGCGACCTATGGCTACACCTTC.

In this sample, this clonotype turned up many times. The chain combines TRBV28 with TRBJ2-5; D gene unclear. V was shortened by 4 bases and J by 0 bases, with 9 bases between the two germline ends. Germline lookup yields CDR1 MDHEN and CDR2 SYDVKM. The CDR3 is 14 amino acids. In DNA, the CDR3 is TGTGCCAGCAGTTCTTACCTGTACCAAGAGACCCAGTACTTC. Amino acid sequence: CASSSYLYQETQYF.

The chain carries TRBV6-1 and TRBJ1-6; 7 bases line up with TRBD1. CDR3 size: 15 residues. V was clipped by 7 bases and J by 7 bases; unmatched bases: 10. The germline V gene has CDR1 MNHNS and CDR2 SASEGT. CDR3 DNA sequence: TGTGCCAGCAATCCCAGGACAGGAGAGAATTCACCCCTCCACTTT. Residues: CASNPRTGENSPLHF.

There are a few counts of this clonotype. V and J are TRBV28 and TRBJ2-1; a weak D match, TRBD2 (6 bases). The germline V and J ends were trimmed by 5 bases and 0 bases, with 14 bases remaining between them. Germline V gives CDR1 MDHEN, CDR2 SYDVKM. This CDR3 is 16 amino acids long. The CDR3 DNA is TGTGCCAGCAGTCTCTTCGCGGGGAACTCCTACAATGAGCAGTTCTTC. It specifies CASSLFAGNSYNEQFF.

The V call is TRBV6-6, the J call TRBJ2-1; D call uncertain. The germline gives CDR1 MNHNY, CDR2 SVGAGI (reference sequence). The V end was cut by 0 bases, the J end by 2 bases, with 5 bases between. The CDR3 covers 14 residues. CDR3 bases: TGTGCCAGCAGTTACTCTGGAGCCTACAATGAGCAGTTCTTC. Translation: CASSYSGAYNEQFF.